Detailed here is one TCR beta chain. The data are from a study of blood T cell repertoires in COVID-19. Study context: Sites across the United States, Italy and Spain contributed samples from acute and convalescent COVID-19. PBMCs, B-cell-depleted T cells, or T cells were the source of the cDNA or gDNA that made up the material.

Germline CDR1 and CDR2: MNHEY and SMNVEV (reference sequence). This CDR3 is built from 12 residues. Trimming took 10 bases from V and 8 from J; bases not matched to a gene: 8. Per the authors' pipeline: Nucleated cell number was recorded as an estimate derived from reference gene primer amplification. Only in-frame clones appear in the TCRdb table, and some are missing; sequencing was by immunoSEQ multiplex PCR. The V and J calls and clone size were taken over from that table, and D and trimming were inferred from the DNA. The data contain approximately 120,000 clones, 80% to 90% of them singletons. The sequence came from a human donor in a cohort sampled during active COVID-19. Sequencing used peripheral blood. This sequence joins TRBV27 and TRBJ1-3, with 7 positions matching TRBD1. In DNA, the CDR3 is TGTGCCACCATGGGCCAGGGGGACACCATATATTTT. Translation: CATMGQGDTIYF.